The present entry profiles one TCR beta chain with its context. Original processing notes: Using reference gene primer amplification, nucleated cell counts were estimated. Profiling relied on immunoSEQ multiplex PCR, and the TCRdb table lists in-frame clones only, not all of them. That table furnishes V, J and clone size, whereas the DNA furnished D and trimming. The repertoire holds 200,000 to 300,000 clones, with 75% to 95% as singletons. This specimen belongs to a study of blood T cell repertoires in COVID-19. Across the whole study: Acute-phase and convalescent COVID-19 samples originated in the United States, Italy and Spain. Sample material is recorded as cDNA or gDNA derived from T cells, B-cell-depleted T cells, or PBMCs.

The CDR3 loop spans 17 amino acids. Germline CDR1 is SGHNT and CDR2 is YYREEE (reference sequence). The trim removed 2 bases at V and 5 bases at J, leaving 10 bases unmatched. Patients in Seattle were enrolled during active infection, then followed longitudinally. Sequenced input: peripheral blood. The rearrangement links TRBV5-4 to TRBJ2-5, with 12 nucleotides matching TRBD1. The clonotype originates from a young adult with COVID-19, enrolled during active disease. The CDR3 region has the DNA TGTGCCAGCAGCTTTCCGGGACAGGGGGCGCGGATGGAGACCCAGTACTTC. This encodes CASSFPGQGARMETQYF.